Shown below are 15 T cell receptor beta chains from a single sample sequenced in a study of identical twins. Using its own MiXCR run on the 5' RACE reads, TCRdb lists one record per CDR3 protein. The sample yields about 690,000 distinct CDR3 sequences, roughly 6% seen once. Material: naive T cells sorted from blood. The receptor set was obtained from a young man in good health.

Notes on this clonotype: The junction departs from germline at one end; a sequencing error may be responsible. V is TRBV4-1 and J is TRBJ2-1; no definite D call. The CDR3 sequence is 15 residues long. Germline CDR1 and CDR2: MGHRA and YSYEKL. The DNA for the CDR3 is TGCGCCAGCAGCCAAGAAAGGTTCTCCTACAATGAGCAGTTCTTT. This codes for CASSQERFSYNEQFF.

This clonotype was observed many times. The rearrangement links TRBV5-1 to TRBJ1-1; no clear D gene. The CDR3 totals 14 residues. Germline V gene data show CDR1 as SGHRS and CDR2 as YFSETQ. The V gene lost 2 bases and the J gene lost 0 bases, with 8 bases spanning the gap. The CDR3, as DNA: TGCGCCAGCAGCTTTAGGGCGATGAACACTGAAGCTTTCTTT. Translation: CASSFRAMNTEAFF.

In nucleotides, the CDR3 is TGTGCCTGGAGTGTGGGGCTTTCCCAAGTAGAGACCCAGTACTTC. Amino acid sequence: CAWSVGLSQVETQYF. V and J are TRBV30 and TRBJ2-5; tentatively, D is TRBD1 (5 bases). Germline V gene sequence: CDR1 GTSNPN, CDR2 SVGIG (reference sequence). V shed 0 bases and J shed 4 bases, with 15 bases lying between them. The CDR3 is made up of 15 amino acids. The whole variable domain, filled in from reference TRBV30 and TRBJ2-5, reads SQTIHQWPATLVQPVGSPLSLECTVEGTSNPNLYWYRQAAGRGLQLLFYSVGIGQISSEVPQNLSASRPQDRQFILSSKKLLLSDSGFYLCAWSVGLSQVETQYFGPGTRLLVL.

The table lists this clonotype with many counts. The CDR3 bases are TGTGCCAGCTCACCGTACACCGGGACAGGGACCGTCGAGCAGTACGTC. Encoded protein: CASSPYTGTGTVEQYV. The chain has TRBV18 and TRBJ2-7, with TRBD1 matching 9 bases. CDR1 and CDR2 from the germline V gene are KGHSH and LQKENI. This CDR3 has 16 residues. Unmatched junction bases numbered 12, after V lost 3 bases and J lost 6 bases.

This clonotype was detected only a few times. The chain employs TRBV5-1 and TRBJ1-2, with 7 bases aligning to TRBD1. V shed 4 bases and J 2 bases; nucleotides not matched to a gene: 8. The CDR3 runs to 15 residues. The germline CDR1 and CDR2 sequences are SGHRS and YFSETQ. CDR3 DNA: TGCGCCAGCAGCCCCGGGACAGAAAAGAACTATGGCTACACCTTC. Translated, it gives CASSPGTEKNYGYTF.

This clonotype was seen at least ten times. The rearrangement joins TRBV7-2 to TRBJ2-1; 7 positions match TRBD2. Germline CDR1 is SGHTA and CDR2 is FQGNSA. There are 15 residues in the CDR3. V shed 6 bases, J shed 4 bases, and the junction held 9 bases outside the gene matches. The CDR3 sequence: CASSKGRGGYNEQFF. CDR3 coding DNA: TGTGCCAGCAGTAAAGGGAGGGGAGGGTACAATGAGCAGTTCTTC.

This clonotype was detected many times. V usage is TRBV5-1 and J usage is TRBJ2-1, with 9 bases identical to TRBD2. Per germline, CDR1 SGHRS and CDR2 YFSETQ. This CDR3 comprises 15 residues. The V and J ends lost 4 bases and 7 bases, in that order; junction bases with no gene match: 9. This CDR3 reads CASSPGTSRLNEQFF. The CDR3 bases are TGCGCCAGCAGCCCAGGGACTAGCAGGTTAAATGAGCAGTTCTTC. Using reference TRBV5-1 and TRBJ2-1 for the parts outside the CDR3, the full variable domain is KAGVTQTPRYLIKTRGQQVTLSCSPISGHRSVSWYQQTPGQGLQFLFEYFSETQRNKGNFPGRFSGRQFSNSRSEMNVSTLELGDSALYLCASSPGTSRLNEQFFGPGTRLTVL.

This clonotype was counted ten times or more. V and J are TRBV5-5 and TRBJ2-1; D is ambiguous. Looked up from germline, CDR1 is SGHKS and CDR2 is YYEKEE (reference sequence). V was cut by 5 bases and J by 2 bases, with 14 bases left in between. The CDR3 is 15 amino acids. The CDR3 is CASRSLLRTYNEQFF. CDR3 DNA: TGTGCCAGCAGGTCACTTCTGCGCACCTACAATGAGCAGTTCTTC.

The table lists this clonotype with many counts. This rearrangement joins TRBV27 to TRBJ2-5, with D perhaps matching TRBD2 (5 bases). V lost 7 bases and J lost 3, with 12 bases in between. Germline CDR1 is MNHEY and CDR2 is SMNVEV (reference sequence). This CDR3 region has 13 residues. CDR3 amino acids: CASTGLEEETQYF. CDR3 nucleotides: TGTGCCAGCACCGGACTGGAGGAAGAGACCCAGTACTTC.

Notes on this clonotype: An end of the junction differs from the germline gene, which may be a read error. This chain joins TRBV20-1 and TRBJ1-1; possibly TRBD1 for D (6 bases). Germline V CDR1 and CDR2: DFQATT, SNEGSKA (reference sequence). This CDR3 is 14 amino acids long. The DNA of the CDR3 is TGCAGTACTAGAGGACAGCTGATGAACACTGAAGCTTTCTTT. Protein sequence: CSTRGQLMNTEAFF.

This clonotype occurred many times. The chain has TRBV5-1 and TRBJ1-1, with TRBD1 as a possible D gene (5 bases). The germline V gene encodes CDR1 SGHRS and CDR2 YFSETQ. V shed 0 bases and J shed 5 bases, with 17 bases lying between them. CDR3 size: 16 residues. DNA for the CDR3: TGCGCCAGCAGCTTGGCCGCACGGGGGTTCGGAACTGAAGCTTTCTTT. Translated, it gives CASSLAARGFGTEAFF.

Points on this clonotype: This may stem from a read error, because a much larger clone lies one nucleotide away. The gene calls are TRBV9 and TRBJ2-3; 9 positions match TRBD2. V trimming: 2 bases; J trimming: 7 bases; junction bases outside the gene matches: 8. In germline, CDR1 is SGDLS, CDR2 YYNGEE. The CDR3 is made up of 15 amino acids. CDR3 nucleotide sequence: TGTGCCAGCAGCGTTGTAGCGGGAGTGACAAATACGCAGTATTTT. It specifies CASSVVAGVTNTQYF.

There are a few counts of this clonotype. V is TRBV10-3 and J is TRBJ1-6; D ambiguous. The CDR3 contains 15 residues. The V end was cut by 10 bases, the J end by 0 bases, with 13 bases between. The V gene's germline CDR1 is ENHRY and CDR2 SYGVKD. The CDR3 here is CATGEQSSYNSPLHF. In DNA form, the CDR3 reads TGTGCCACCGGGGAGCAGAGCTCCTATAATTCACCCCTCCACTTT.

This clonotype was seen more than once but under ten times. The chain links TRBV12-3 or TRBV12-4 to TRBJ1-1; no clear D gene. V lost 6 bases to trimming and J lost 0 bases, with 11 bases between them. CDR3 length: 14 amino acids. CDR3 sequence (DNA): TGTGCCAGCAGCTCCACCAGTGTGAACACTGAAGCTTTCTTT. Translating it yields CASSSTSVNTEAFF.

This clonotype was detected a few times. The chain joins TRBV28 to TRBJ2-7, with TRBD2 matching 7 bases. V dropped 4 bases and J dropped 6; count of bases not matched to a gene: 12. CDR3 length: 15 amino acids. Germline CDR1 reads MDHEN; CDR2 reads SYDVKM. The CDR3 region is CASSSPSGGSAEQYF. For the CDR3, the DNA is TGTGCCAGCAGTTCCCCTTCCGGGGGGAGTGCCGAGCAGTACTTC.